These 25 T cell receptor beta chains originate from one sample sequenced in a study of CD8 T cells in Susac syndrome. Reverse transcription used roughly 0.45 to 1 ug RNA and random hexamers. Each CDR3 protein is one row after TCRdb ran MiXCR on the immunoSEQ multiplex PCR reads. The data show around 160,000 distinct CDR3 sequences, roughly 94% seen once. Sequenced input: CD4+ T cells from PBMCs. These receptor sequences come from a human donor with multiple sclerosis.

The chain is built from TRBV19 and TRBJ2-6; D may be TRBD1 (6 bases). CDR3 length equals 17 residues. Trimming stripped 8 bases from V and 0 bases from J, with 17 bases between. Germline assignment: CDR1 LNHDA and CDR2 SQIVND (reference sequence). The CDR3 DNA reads TGTGCCAGTCATACAGGGTGGACACACTCTGGGGCCAACGTCCTGACTTTC. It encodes CASHTGWTHSGANVLTF.

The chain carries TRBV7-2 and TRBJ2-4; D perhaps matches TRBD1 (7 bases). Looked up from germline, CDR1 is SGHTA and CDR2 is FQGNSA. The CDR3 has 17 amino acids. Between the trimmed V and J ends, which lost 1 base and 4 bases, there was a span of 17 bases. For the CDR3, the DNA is TGTGCCAGCAGCTTAGACCTGACGTCAGGGGGGAAAAACATTCAGTACTTC. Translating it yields CASSLDLTSGGKNIQYF.

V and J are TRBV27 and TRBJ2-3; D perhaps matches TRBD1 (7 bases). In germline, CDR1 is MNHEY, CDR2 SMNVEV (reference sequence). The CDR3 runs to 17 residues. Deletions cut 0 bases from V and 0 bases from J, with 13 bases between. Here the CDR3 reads CASSLSIRGASTDTQYF. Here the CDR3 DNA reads TGTGCCAGCAGTTTATCGATCAGGGGGGCTAGCACAGATACGCAGTATTTT.

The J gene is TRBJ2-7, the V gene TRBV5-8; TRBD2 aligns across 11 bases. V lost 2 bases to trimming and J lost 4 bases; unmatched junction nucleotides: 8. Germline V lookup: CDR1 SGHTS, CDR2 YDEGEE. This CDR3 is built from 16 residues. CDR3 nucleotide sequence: TGTGCCAGCAGCTTAAAACCGGGACTAGCGGATTACGAGCAGTACTTC. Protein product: CASSLKPGLADYEQYF.

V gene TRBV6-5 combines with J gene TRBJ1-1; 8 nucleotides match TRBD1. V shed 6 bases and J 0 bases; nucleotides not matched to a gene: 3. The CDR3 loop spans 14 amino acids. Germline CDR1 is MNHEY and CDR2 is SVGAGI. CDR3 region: CASRPGGLNTEAFF. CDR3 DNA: TGTGCCAGCAGGCCAGGGGGCTTGAACACTGAAGCTTTCTTT.

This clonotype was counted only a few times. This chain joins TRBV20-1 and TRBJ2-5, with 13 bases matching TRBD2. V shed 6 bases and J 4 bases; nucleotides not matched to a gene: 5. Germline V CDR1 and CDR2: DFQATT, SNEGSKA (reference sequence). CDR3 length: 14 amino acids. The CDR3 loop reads CSARLAGGSETQYF. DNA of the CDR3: TGCAGTGCCAGACTAGCGGGAGGTTCAGAGACCCAGTACTTC.

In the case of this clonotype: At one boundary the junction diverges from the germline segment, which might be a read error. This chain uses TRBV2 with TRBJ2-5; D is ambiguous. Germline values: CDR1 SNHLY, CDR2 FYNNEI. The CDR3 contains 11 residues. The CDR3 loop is CATAGQKTQYF. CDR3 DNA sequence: TGTGCCACCGCCGGCCAAAAGACCCAGTACTTC.

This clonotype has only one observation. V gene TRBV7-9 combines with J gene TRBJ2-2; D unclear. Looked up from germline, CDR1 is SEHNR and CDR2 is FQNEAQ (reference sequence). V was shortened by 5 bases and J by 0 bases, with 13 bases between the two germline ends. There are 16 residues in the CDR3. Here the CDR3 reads CASSTRAVANTGELFF. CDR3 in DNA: TGTGCCAGCAGCACCCGGGCCGTCGCGAACACCGGGGAGCTGTTTTTT.

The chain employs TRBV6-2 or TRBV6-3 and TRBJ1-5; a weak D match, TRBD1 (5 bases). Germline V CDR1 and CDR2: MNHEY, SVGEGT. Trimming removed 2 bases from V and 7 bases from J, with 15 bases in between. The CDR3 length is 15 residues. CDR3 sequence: CASSYAGSGDQPQHF. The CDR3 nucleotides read TGTGCCAGCAGTTACGCCGGGAGTGGGGACCAGCCCCAGCATTTT.

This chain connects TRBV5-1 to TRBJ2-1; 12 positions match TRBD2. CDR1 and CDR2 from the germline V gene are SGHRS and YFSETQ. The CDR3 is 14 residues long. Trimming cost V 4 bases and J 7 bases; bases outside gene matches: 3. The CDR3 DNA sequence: TGCGCCAGCAGCCTCGGGACTAGCGGGAATGAGCAGTTCTTC. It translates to CASSLGTSGNEQFF.

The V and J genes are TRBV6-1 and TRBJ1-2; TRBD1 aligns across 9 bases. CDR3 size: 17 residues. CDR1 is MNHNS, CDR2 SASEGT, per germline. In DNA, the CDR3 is TGTGGGGTACTTCGAACAGGGGGCGCATCGGTCGGGAATGGCTACACCTTC. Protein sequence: CGVLRTGGASVGNGYTF.

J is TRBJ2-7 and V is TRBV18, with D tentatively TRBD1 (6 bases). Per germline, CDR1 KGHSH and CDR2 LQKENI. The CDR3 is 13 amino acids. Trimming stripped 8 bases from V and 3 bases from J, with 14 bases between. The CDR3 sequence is CASATGYGYEQYF. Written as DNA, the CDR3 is TGTGCCAGCGCAACAGGGTACGGCTACGAGCAGTACTTC. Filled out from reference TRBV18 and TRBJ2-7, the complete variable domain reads NAGVMQNPRHLVRRRGQEARLRCSPMKGHSHVYWYRQLPEEGLKFMVYLQKENIIDESGMPKERFSAEFPKEGPSILRIQQVVRGDSAAYFCASATGYGYEQYFGPGTRLTVT.

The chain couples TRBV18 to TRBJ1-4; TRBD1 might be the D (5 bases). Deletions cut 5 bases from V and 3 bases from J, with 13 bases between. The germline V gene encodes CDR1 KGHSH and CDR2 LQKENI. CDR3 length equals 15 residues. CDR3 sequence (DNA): TGTGCCAGCTCAGCCAACAGGACCCCTAATGAAAAACTGTTTTTT. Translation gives CASSANRTPNEKLFF. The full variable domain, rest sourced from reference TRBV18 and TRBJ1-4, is NAGVMQNPRHLVRRRGQEARLRCSPMKGHSHVYWYRQLPEEGLKFMVYLQKENIIDESGMPKERFSAEFPKEGPSILRIQQVVRGDSAAYFCASSANRTPNEKLFFGSGTQLSVL.

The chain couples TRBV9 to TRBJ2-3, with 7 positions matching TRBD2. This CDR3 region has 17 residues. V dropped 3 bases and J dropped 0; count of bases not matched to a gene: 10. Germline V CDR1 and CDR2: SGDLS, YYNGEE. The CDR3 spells CASSAPPTSRSTDTQYF. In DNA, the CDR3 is TGTGCCAGCAGCGCACCGCCGACTAGCCGAAGCACAGATACGCAGTATTTT.

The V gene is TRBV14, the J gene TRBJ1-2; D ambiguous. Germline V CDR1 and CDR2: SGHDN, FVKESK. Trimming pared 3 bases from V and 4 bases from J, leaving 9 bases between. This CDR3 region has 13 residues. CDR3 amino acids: CASSHGPSYGYTF. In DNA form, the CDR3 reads TGTGCCAGCAGCCACGGCCCTAGCTATGGCTACACCTTC.

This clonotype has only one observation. In DNA, the CDR3 is TGTGCCAGCAGCGCTACGGCCGAAGAGACCCAGTACTTC. Translation: CASSATAEETQYF. V usage is TRBV5-6 and J usage is TRBJ2-5; the D is unclear. CDR1 SGHDT and CDR2 YYEEEE come from the germline V gene. Trimming shortened V by 4 bases and J by 3 bases, and 10 bases separated the two germline ends. CDR3 length: 13 amino acids.

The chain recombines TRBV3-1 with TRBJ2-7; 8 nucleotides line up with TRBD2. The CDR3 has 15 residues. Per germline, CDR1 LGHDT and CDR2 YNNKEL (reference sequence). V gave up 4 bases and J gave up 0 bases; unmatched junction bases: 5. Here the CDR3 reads CASSPSGSLSYEQYF. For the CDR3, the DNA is TGTGCCAGCAGCCCCAGCGGGAGCCTCTCCTACGAGCAGTACTTC.

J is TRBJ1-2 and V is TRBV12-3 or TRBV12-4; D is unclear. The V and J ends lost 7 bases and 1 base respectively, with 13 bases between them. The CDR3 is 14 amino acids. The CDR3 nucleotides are TGTGCCAGCACCCTGGGAAACCTTAACTATGGCTACACCTTC. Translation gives CASTLGNLNYGYTF.

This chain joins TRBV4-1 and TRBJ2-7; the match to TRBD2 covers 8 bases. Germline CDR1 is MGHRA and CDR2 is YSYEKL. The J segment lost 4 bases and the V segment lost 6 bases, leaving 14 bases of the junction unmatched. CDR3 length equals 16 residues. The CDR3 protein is CASSHLHGTRVYEQYF. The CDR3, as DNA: TGCGCCAGCAGTCATTTACATGGGACTAGAGTGTACGAGCAGTACTTC.

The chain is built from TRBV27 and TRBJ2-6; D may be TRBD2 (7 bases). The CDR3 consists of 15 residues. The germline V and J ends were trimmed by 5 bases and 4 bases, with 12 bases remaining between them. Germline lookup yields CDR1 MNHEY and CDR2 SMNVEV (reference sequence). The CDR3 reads CASSEWGGGANVLTF. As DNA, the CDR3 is TGTGCCAGCAGTGAGTGGGGGGGCGGGGCCAACGTCCTGACTTTC.

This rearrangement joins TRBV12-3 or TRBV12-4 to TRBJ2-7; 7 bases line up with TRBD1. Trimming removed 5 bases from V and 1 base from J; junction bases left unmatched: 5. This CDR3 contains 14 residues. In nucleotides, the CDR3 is TGTGCCAGCAGTCCGACAGGGCGGTCCTACGAGCAGTACTTC. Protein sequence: CASSPTGRSYEQYF.

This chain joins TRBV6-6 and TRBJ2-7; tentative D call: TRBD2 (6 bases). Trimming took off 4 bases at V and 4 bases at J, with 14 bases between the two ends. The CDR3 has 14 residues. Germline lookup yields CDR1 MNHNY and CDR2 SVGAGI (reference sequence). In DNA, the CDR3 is TGTGCCAGCAGTTCGCCCAGCGGGCTGTACGAGCAGTACTTC. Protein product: CASSSPSGLYEQYF.

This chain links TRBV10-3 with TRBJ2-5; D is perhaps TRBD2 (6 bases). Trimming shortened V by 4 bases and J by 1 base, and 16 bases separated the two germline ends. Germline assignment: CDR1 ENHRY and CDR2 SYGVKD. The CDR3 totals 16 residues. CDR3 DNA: TGTGCCATCAGTGTGGGTCGCGGGGCGGGCCAAGAGACCCAGTACTTC. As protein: CAISVGRGAGQETQYF.

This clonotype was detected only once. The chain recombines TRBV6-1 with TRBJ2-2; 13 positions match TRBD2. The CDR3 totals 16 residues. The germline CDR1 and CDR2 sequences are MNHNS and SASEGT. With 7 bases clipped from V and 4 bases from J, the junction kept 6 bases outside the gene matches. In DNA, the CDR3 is TGTGCCAGCAACGGACTAGCGGGAGCCAGCACCGGGGAGCTGTTTTTT. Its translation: CASNGLAGASTGELFF.

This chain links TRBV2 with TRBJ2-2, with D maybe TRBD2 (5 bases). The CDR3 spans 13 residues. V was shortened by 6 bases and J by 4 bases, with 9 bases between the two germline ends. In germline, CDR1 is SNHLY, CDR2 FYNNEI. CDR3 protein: CASRQEGTGELFF. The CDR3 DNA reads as TGTGCCAGCAGACAAGAGGGCACCGGGGAGCTGTTTTTT.